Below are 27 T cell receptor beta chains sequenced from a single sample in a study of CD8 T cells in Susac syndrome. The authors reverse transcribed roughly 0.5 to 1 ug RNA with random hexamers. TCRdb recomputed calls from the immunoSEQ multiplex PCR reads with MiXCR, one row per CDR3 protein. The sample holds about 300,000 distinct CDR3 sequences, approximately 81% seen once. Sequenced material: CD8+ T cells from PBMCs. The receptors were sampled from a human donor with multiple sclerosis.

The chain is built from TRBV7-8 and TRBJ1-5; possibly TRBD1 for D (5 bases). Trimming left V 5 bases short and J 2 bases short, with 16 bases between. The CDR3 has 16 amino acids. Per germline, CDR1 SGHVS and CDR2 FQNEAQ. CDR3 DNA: TGTGCCAGCAGCGCCGCCAGGGTGAACGGCAATCAGCCCCAGCATTTT. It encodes CASSAARVNGNQPQHF.

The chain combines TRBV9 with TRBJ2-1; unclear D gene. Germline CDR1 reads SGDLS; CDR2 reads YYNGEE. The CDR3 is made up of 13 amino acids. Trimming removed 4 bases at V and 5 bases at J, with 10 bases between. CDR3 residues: CASSSRTNNEQFF. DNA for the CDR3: TGTGCCAGCAGCTCCCGCACGAACAATGAGCAGTTCTTC.

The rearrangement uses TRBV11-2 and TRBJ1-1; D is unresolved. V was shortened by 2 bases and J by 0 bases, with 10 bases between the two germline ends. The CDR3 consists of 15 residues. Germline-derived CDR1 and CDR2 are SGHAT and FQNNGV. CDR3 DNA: TGTGCCAGCAGCTTAACAGCCCGAATGAACACTGAAGCTTTCTTT. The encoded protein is CASSLTARMNTEAFF. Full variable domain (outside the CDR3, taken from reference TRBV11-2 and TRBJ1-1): EAGVAQSPRYKIIEKRQSVAFWCNPISGHATLYWYQQILGQGPKLLIQFQNNGVVDDSQLPKDRFSAERLKGVDSTLKIQPAKLEDSAVYLCASSLTARMNTEAFFGQGTRLTVV.

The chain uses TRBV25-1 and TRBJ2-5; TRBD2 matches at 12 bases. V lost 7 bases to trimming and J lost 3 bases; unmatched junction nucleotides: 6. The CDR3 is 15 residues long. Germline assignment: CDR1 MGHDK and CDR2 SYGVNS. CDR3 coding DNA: TGTGCCAGCAACGGACTAGCGGGACCAAAAGAGACCCAGTACTTC. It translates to CASNGLAGPKETQYF.

The CDR3 DNA reads TGTGCCAGCAGCCCGCCCACGGGACTAGCGGGAAAGGGGAGTGAGCAGTTCTTC. Translating gives CASSPPTGLAGKGSEQFF. The chain uses TRBV7-9 and TRBJ2-1; 13 bases map to TRBD2. Trimming took 5 bases from V and 9 from J; bases not matched to a gene: 16. Germline loops: CDR1 SEHNR, CDR2 FQNEAQ (reference sequence). This CDR3 region has 18 residues.

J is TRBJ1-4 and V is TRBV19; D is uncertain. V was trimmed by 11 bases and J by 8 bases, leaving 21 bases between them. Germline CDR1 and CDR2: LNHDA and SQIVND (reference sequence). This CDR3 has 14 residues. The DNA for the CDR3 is TGTGCCGTTCAATTCCGGAGTCTTTGGGAAAAACTGTTTTTT. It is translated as CAVQFRSLWEKLFF.

CDR3 bases: TGTGCCAGCAGCGCTCAGGACTTAAACACCGGGGAGCTGTTTTTT. Protein product: CASSAQDLNTGELFF. This chain joins TRBV9 and TRBJ2-2, with D tentatively TRBD2 (5 bases). Germline V gives CDR1 SGDLS, CDR2 YYNGEE. V was shortened by 3 bases and J by 2 bases, with 11 bases between the two germline ends. The CDR3 contains 15 residues. Full variable domain (missing parts from reference TRBV9 and TRBJ2-2): DSGVTQTPKHLITATGQRVTLRCSPRSGDLSVYWYQQSLDQGLQFLIQYYNGEERAKGNILERFSAQQFPDLHSELNLSSLELGDSALYFCASSAQDLNTGELFFGEGSRLTVL.

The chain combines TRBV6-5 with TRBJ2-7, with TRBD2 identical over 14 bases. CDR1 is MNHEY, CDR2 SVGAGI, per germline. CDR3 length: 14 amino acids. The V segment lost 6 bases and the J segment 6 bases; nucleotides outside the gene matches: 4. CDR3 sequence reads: CASRPGLAGVEQYF. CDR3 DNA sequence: TGTGCCAGCAGACCGGGACTAGCGGGAGTCGAGCAGTACTTC.

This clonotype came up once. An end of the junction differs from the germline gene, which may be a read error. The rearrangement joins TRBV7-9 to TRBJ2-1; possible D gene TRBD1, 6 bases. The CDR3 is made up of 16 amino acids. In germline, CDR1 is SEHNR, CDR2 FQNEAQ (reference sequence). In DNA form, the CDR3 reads TGTGCCAGCAGGGACACAGGGACCCCATCCTACAATGAGCAGCTCTTC. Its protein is CASRDTGTPSYNEQLF.

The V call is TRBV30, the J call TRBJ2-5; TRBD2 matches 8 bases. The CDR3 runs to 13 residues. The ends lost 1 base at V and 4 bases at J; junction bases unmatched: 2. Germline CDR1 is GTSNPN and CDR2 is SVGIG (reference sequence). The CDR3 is CAWSDGTRETQYF. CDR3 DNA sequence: TGTGCCTGGAGTGACGGGACTAGAGAGACCCAGTACTTC.

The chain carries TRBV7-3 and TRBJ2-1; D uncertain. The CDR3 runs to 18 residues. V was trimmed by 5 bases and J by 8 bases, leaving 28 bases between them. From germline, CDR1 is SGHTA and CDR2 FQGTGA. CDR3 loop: CASSPADRTGFGGHEQFF. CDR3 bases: TGTGCCAGCAGCCCCGCAGACCGTACCGGGTTCGGTGGTCATGAGCAGTTCTTC.

The CDR3: CASSLGGAREAFF. The DNA of the CDR3 is TGTGCCAGCAGTTTGGGGGGGGCTAGGGAAGCTTTCTTT. The rearrangement joins TRBV27 to TRBJ1-1, with D perhaps TRBD1 (6 bases). Between the trimmed V and J ends, which lost 3 bases and 8 bases, there was a span of 13 bases. The CDR3 is 13 residues long. Germline CDR1 reads MNHEY; CDR2 reads SMNVEV (reference sequence).

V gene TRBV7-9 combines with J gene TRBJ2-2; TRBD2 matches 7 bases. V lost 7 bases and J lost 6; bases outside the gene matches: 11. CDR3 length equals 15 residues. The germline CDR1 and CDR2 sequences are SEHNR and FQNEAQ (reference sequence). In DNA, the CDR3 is TGTGCCAGCAACCCCCCGGTGGGGGGGGCCGGGGAGCTGTTTTTT. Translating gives CASNPPVGGAGELFF.

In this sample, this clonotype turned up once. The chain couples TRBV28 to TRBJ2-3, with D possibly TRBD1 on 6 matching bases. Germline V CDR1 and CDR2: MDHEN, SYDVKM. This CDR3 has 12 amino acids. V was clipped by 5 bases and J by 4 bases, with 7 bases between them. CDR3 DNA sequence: TGTGCCAGCAGTGACAGGCCAGATACGCAGTATTTT. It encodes CASSDRPDTQYF.

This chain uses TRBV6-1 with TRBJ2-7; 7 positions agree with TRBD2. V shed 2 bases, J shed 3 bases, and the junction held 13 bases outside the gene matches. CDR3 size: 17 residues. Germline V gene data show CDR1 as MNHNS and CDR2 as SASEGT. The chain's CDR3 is CASSELVRVSGFYEQYF. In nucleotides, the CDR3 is TGTGCCAGCAGTGAATTGGTTCGGGTTAGCGGGTTCTACGAGCAGTACTTC.

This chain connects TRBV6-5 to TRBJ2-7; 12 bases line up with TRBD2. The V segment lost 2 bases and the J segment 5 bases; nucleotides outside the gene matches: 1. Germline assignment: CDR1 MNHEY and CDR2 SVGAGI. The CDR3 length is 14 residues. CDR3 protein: CASSYPSGRDEQYF. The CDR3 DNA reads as TGTGCCAGCAGTTACCCTAGCGGGAGGGACGAGCAGTACTTC.

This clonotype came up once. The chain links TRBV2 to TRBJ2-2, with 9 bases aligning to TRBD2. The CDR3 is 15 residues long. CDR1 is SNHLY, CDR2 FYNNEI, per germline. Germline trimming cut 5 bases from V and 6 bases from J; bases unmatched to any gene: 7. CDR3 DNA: TGTGCCAGCAGTACCTTAGCGGGAGATGCCGGGGAGCTGTTTTTT. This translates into CASSTLAGDAGELFF. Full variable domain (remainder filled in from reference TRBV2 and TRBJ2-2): EPEVTQTPSHQVTQMGQEVILRCVPISNHLYFYWYRQILGQKVEFLVSFYNNEISEKSEIFDDQFSVERPDGSNFTLKIRSTKLEDSAMYFCASSTLAGDAGELFFGEGSRLTVL.

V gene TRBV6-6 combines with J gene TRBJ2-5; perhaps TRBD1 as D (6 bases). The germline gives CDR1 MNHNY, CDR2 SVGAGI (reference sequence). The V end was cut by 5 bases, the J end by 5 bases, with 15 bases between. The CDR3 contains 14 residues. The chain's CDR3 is CASSNRERRETQYF. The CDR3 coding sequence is TGTGCCAGCAGTAACAGGGAAAGGAGGGAGACCCAGTACTTC.

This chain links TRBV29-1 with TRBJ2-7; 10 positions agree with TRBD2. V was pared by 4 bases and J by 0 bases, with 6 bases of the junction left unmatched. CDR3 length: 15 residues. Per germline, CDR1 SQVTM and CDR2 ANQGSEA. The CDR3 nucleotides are TGCAGCGTTGGGGCTAGCGGGAGCCCCTCCTACGAGCAGTACTTC. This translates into CSVGASGSPSYEQYF.

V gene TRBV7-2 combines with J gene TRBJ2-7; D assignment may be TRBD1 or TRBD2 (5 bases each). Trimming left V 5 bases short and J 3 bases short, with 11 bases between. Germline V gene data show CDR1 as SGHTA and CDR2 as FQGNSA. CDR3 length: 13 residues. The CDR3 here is CASSEGPSYEQYF. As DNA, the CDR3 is TGTGCCAGCAGCGAGGGACCAAGCTACGAGCAGTACTTC.

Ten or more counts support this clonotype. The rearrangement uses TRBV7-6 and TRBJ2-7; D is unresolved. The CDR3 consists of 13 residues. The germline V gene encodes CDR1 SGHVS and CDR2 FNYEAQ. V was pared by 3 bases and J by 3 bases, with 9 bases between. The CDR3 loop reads CASSLGPNYEQYF. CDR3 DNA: TGTGCCAGCAGCTTGGGTCCGAACTACGAGCAGTACTTC.

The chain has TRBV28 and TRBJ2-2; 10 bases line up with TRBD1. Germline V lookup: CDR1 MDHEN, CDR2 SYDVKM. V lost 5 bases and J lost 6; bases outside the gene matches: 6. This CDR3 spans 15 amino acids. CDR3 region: CASSVLGQGPGELFF. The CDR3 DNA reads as TGTGCCAGCAGTGTCCTGGGACAGGGGCCCGGGGAGCTGTTTTTT.

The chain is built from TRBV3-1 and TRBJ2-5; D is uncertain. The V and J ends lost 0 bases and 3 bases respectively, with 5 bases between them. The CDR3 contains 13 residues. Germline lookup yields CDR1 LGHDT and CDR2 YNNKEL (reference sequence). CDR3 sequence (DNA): TGTGCCAGCAGCCAAGATCTTGAAGAGACCCAGTACTTC. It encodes CASSQDLEETQYF.

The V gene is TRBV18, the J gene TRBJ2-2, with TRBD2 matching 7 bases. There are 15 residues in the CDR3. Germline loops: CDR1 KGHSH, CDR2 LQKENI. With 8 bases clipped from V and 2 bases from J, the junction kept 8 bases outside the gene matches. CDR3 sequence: CASLLLAANTGELFF. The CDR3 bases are TGTGCCAGCCTACTCCTAGCGGCAAACACCGGGGAGCTGTTTTTT. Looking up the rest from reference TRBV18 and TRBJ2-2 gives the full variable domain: NAGVMQNPRHLVRRRGQEARLRCSPMKGHSHVYWYRQLPEEGLKFMVYLQKENIIDESGMPKERFSAEFPKEGPSILRIQQVVRGDSAAYFCASLLLAANTGELFFGEGSRLTVL.

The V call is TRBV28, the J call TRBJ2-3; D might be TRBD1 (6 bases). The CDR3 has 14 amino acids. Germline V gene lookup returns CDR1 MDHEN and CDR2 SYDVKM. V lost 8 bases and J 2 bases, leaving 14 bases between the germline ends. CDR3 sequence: CASQQGYNTDTQYF. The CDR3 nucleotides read TGTGCCAGCCAACAGGGCTATAACACAGATACGCAGTATTTT.

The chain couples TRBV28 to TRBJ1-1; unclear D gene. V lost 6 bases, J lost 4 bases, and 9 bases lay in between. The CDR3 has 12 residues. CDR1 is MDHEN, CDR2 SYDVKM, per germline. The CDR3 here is CASSWGATEAFF. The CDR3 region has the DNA TGTGCCAGCAGCTGGGGAGCCACTGAAGCTTTCTTT. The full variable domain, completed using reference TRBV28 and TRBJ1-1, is DVKVTQSSRYLVKRTGEKVFLECVQDMDHENMFWYRQDPGLGLRLIYFSYDVKMKEKGDIPEGYSVSREKKERFSLILESASTNQTSMYLCASSWGATEAFFGQGTRLTVV.

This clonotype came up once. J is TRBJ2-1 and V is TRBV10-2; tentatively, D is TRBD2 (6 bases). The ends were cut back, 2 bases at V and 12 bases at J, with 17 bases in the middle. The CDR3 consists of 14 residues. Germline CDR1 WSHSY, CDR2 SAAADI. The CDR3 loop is CASSEHGSGWGQFF. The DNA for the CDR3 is TGCGCCAGCAGTGAGCACGGGAGTGGGTGGGGGCAGTTCTTC.